Below, 2 T cell receptor beta chains from the same sample are listed, as sequenced in a study of cytomegalovirus exposure and HLA in healthy donors. PCR involved 60 Vbeta and 13 Jbeta primers. Sequencing was performed with immunoSEQ multiplex PCR; in TCRdb, only in-frame clones are kept and a portion is missing. The sample has around 150,000 clones, more than 60% seen once; the top ten hold about 11%. The sequencing sample was made of PBMCs. The origin of the receptors is a man between 18 and 35 years old in good health and CMV-seropositive.

The chain couples TRBV11-2 to TRBJ2-7; D remains ambiguous. Germline-derived CDR1 and CDR2 are SGHAT and FQNNGV. V dropped 0 bases and J dropped 2 bases, with 5 bases sitting between them. The CDR3 sequence is 13 residues long. In DNA form, the CDR3 reads TGTGCCAGCAGCTTAGATACGGCCTACGAGCAGTACTTC. This sequence encodes CASSLDTAYEQYF.

The V gene is TRBV30, the J gene TRBJ2-1; 8 bases fit TRBD2. J was trimmed by 3 bases and V by 0 bases; bases with no gene match: 4. CDR3 size: 15 residues. Germline V lookup: CDR1 GTSNPN, CDR2 SVGIG (reference sequence). The CDR3 loop is CAWSVAGVIYNEQFF. CDR3 bases: TGTGCCTGGAGTGTAGCGGGAGTAATCTACAATGAGCAGTTCTTC.